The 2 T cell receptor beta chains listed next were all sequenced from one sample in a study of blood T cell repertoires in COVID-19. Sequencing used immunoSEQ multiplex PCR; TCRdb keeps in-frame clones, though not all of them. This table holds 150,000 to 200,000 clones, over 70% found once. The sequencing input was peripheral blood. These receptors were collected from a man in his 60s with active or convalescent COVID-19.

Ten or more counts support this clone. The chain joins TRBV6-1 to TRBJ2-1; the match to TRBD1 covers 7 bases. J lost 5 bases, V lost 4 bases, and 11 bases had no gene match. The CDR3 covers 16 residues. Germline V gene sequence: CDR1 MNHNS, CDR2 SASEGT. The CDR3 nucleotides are TGTGCCAGCAGTGCGGCCGGGACAGACCTTGACAATGAGCAGTTCTTC. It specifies CASSAAGTDLDNEQFF.

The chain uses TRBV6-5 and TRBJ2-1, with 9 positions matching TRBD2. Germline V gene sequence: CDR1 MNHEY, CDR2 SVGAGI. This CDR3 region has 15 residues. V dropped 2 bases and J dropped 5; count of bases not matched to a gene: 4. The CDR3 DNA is TGTGCCAGCAGTTACGGGACTAGCCGCCACAATGAGCAGTTCTTC. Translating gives CASSYGTSRHNEQFF.